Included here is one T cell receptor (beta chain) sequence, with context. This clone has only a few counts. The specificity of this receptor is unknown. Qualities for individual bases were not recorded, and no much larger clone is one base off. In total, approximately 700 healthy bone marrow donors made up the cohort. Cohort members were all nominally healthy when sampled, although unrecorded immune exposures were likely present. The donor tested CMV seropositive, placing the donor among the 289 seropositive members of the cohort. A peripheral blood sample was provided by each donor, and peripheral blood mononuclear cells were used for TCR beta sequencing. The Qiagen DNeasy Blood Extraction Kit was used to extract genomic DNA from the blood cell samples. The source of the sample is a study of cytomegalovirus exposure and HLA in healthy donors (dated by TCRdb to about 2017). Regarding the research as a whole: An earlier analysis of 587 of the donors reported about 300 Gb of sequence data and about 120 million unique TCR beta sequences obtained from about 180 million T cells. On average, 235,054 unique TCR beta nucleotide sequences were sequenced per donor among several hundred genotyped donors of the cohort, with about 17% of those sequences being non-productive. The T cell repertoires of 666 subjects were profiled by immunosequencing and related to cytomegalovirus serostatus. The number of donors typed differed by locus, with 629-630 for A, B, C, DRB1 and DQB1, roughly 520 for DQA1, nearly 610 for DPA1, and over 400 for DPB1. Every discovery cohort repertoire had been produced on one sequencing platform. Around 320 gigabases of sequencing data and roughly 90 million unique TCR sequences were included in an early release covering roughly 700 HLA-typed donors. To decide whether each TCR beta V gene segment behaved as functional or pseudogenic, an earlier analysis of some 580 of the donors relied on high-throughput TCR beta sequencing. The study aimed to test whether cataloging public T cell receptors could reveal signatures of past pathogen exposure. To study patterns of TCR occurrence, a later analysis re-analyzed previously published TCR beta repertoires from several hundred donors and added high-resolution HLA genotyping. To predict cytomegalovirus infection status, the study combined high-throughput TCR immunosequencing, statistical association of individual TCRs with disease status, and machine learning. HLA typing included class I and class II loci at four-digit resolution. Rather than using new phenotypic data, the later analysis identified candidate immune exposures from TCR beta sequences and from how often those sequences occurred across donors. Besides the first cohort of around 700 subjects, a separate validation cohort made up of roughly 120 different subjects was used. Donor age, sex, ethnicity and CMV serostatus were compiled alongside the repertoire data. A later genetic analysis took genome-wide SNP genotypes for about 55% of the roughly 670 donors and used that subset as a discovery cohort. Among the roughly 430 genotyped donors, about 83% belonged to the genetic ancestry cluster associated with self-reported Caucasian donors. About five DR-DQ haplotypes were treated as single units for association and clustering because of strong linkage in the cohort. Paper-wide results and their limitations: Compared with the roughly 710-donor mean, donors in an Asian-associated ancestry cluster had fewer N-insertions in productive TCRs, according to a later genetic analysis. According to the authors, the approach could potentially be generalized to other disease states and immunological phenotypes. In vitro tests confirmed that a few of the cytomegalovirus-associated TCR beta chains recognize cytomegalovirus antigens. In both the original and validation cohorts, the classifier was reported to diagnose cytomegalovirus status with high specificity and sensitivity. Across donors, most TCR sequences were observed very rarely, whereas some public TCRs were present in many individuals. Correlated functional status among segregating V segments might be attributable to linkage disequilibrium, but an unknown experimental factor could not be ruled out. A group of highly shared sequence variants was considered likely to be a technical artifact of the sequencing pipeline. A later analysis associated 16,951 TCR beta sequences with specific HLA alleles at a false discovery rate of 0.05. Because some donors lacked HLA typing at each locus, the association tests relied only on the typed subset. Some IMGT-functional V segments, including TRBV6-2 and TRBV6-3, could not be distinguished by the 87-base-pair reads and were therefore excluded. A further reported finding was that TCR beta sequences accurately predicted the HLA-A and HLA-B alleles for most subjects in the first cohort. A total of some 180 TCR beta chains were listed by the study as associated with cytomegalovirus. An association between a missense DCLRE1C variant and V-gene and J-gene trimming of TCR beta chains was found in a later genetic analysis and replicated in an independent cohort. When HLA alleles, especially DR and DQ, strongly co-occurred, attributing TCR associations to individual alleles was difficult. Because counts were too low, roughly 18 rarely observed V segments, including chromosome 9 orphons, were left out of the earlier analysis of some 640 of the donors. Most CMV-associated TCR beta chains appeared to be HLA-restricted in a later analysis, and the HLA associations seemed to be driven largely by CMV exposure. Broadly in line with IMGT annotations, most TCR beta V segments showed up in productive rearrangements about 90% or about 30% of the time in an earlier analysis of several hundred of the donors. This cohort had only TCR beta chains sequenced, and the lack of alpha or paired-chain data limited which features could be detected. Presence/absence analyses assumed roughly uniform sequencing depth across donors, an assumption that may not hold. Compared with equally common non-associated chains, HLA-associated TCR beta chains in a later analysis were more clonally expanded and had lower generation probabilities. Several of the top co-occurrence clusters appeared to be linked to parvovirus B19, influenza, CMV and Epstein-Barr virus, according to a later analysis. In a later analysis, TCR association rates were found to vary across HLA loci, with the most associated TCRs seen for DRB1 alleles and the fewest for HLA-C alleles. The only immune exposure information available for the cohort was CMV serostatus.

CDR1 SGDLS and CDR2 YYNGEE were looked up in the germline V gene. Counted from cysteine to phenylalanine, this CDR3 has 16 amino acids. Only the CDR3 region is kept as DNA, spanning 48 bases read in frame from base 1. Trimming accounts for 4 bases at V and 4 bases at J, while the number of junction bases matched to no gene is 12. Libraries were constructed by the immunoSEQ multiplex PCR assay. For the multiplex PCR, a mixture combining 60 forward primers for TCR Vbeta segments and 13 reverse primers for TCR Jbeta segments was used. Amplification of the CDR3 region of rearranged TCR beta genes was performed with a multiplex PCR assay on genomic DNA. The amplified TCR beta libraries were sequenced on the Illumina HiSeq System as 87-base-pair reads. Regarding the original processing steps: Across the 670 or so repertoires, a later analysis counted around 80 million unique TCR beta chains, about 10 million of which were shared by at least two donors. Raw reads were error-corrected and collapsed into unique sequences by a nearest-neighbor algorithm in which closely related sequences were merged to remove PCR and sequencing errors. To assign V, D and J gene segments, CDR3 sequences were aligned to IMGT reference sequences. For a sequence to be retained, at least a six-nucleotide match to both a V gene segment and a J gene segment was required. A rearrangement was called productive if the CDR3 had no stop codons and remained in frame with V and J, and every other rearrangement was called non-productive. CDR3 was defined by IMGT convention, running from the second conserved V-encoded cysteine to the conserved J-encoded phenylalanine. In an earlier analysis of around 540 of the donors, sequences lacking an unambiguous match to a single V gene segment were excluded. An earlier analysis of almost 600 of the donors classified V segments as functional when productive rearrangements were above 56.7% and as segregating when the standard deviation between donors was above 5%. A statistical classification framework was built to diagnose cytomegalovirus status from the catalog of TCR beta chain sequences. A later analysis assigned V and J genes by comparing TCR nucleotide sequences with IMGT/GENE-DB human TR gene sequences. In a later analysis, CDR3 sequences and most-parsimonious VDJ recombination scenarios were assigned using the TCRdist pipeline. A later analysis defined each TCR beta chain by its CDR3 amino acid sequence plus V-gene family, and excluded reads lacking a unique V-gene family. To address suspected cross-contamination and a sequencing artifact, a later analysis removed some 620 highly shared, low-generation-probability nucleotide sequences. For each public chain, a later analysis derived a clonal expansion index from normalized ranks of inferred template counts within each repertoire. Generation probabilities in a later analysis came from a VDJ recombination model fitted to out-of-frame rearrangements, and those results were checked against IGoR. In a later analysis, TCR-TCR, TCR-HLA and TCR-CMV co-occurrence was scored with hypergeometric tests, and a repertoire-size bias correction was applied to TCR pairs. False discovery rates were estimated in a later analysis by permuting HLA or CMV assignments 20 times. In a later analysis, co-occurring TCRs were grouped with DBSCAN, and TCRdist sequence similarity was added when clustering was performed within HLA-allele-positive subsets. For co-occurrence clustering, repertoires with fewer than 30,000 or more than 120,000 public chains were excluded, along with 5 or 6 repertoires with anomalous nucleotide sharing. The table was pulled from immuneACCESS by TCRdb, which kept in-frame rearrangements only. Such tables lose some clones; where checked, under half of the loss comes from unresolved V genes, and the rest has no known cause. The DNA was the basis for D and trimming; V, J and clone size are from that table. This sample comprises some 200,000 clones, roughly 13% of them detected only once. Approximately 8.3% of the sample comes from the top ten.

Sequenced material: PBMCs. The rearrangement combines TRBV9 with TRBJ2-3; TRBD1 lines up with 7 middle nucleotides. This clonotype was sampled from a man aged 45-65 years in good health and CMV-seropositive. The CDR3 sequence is CASSLKDRPPADTQYF. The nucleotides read TGTGCCAGCAGCCTAAAGGACAGGCCTCCGGCAGATACGCAGTATTTT. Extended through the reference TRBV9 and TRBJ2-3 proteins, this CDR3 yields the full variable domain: DSGVTQTPKHLITATGQRVTLRCSPRSGDLSVYWYQQSLDQGLQFLIQYYNGEERAKGNILERFSAQQFPDLHSELNLSSLELGDSALYFCASSLKDRPPADTQYFGPGTRLTVL.